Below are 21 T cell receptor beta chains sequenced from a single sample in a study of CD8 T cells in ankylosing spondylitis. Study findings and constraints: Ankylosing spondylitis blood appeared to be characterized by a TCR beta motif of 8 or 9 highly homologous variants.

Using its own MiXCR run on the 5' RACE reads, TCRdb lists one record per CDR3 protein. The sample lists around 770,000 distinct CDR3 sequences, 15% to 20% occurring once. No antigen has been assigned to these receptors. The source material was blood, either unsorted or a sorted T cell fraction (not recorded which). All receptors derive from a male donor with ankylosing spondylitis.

The CDR3 loop reads CASNQVNTEAFF. In nucleotides, the CDR3 is TGTGCCAGCAATCAGGTGAACACTGAAGCTTTCTTT. The chain uses TRBV2 and TRBJ1-1; the D is unclear. Germline V gene data show CDR1 as SNHLY and CDR2 as FYNNEI. With 7 bases removed from V and 0 bases from J, the gap between germline ends came to 6 bases. This CDR3 contains 12 residues.

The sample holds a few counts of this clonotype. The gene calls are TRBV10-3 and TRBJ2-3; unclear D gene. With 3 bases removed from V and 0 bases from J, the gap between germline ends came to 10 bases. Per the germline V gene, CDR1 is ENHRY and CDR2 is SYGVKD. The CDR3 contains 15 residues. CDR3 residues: CAISDSWTSTDTQYF. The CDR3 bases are TGTGCCATCAGTGACAGTTGGACCAGCACAGATACGCAGTATTTT.

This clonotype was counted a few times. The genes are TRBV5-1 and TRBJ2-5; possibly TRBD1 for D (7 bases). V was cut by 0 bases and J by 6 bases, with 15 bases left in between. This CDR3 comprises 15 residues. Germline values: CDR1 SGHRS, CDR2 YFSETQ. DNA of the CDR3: TGCGCCAGCAGCTTGGTTCAGCAGGGGGGTAAGACCCAGTACTTC. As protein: CASSLVQQGGKTQYF.

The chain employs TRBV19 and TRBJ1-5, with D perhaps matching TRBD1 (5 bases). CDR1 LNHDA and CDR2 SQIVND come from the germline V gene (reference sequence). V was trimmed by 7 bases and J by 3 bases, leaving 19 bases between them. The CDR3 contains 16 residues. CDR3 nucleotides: TGTGCCAGTATTCTCGGAGGGACCCTAAACAATCAGCCCCAGCATTTT. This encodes CASILGGTLNNQPQHF.

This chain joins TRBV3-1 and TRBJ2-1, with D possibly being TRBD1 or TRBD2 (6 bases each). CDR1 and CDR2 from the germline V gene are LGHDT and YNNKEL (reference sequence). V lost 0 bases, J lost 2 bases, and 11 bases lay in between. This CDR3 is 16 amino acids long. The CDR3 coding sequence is TGTGCCAGCAGCCAAGATCCAAGGGGGGCCTACAATGAGCAGTTCTTC. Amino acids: CASSQDPRGAYNEQFF.

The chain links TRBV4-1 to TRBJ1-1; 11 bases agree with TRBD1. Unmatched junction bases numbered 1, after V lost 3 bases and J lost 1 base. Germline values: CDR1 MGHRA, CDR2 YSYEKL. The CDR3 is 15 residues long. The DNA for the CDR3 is TGCGCCAGCAGCCAGGACAGGGGGCCGAACACTGAAGCTTTCTTT. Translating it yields CASSQDRGPNTEAFF.

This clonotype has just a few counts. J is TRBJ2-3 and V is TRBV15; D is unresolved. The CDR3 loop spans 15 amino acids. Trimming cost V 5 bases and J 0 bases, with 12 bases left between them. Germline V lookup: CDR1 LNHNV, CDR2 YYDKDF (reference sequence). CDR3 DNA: TGTGCCACCAGCTCAGGCGGTCACAGCACAGATACGCAGTATTTT. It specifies CATSSGGHSTDTQYF.

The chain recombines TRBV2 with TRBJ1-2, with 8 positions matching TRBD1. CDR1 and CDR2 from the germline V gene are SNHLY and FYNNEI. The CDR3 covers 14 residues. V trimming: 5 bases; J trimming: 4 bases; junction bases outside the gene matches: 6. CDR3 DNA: TGTGCCAGCAGTACTGACAGGGGAGGCTATGGCTACACCTTC. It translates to CASSTDRGGYGYTF.

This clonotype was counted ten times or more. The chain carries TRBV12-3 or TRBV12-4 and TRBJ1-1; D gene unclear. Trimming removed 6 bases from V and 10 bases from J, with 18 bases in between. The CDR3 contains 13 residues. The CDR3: CASSPTAEVGAFF. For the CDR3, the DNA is TGTGCCAGCAGCCCTACGGCGGAGGTTGGAGCTTTCTTT.

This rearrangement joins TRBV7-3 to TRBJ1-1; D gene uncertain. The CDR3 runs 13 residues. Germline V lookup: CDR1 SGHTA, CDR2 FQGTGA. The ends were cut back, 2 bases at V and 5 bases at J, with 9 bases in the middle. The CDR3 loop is CASSLVTDTEAFF. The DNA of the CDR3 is TGTGCCAGCAGCTTAGTGACTGATACTGAAGCTTTCTTT.

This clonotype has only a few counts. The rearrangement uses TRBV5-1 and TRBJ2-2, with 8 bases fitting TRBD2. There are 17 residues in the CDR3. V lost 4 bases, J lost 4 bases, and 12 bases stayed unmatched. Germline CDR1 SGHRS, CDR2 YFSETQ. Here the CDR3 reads CASSVNPGLEVTGELFF. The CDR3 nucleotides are TGCGCCAGCAGCGTGAACCCGGGACTAGAGGTCACCGGGGAGCTGTTTTTT.

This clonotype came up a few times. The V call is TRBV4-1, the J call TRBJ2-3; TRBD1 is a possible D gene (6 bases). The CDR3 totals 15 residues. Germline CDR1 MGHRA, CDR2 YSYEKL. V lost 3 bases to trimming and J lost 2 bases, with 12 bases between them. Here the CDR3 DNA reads TGCGCCAGCAGCCATCGGGCAGGGGACACAGATACGCAGTATTTT. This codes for CASSHRAGDTDTQYF.

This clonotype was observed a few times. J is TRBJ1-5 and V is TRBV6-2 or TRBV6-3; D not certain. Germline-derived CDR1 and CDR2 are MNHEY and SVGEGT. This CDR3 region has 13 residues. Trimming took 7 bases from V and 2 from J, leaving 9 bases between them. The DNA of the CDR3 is TGTGCCAGCACCAAATTTGGCAATCAGCCCCAGCATTTT. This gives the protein CASTKFGNQPQHF.

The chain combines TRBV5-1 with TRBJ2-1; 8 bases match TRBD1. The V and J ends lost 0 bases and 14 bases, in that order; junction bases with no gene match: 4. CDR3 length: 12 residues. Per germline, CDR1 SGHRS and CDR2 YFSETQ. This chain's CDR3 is CASSLGTGYKFF. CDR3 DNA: TGCGCCAGCAGCTTGGGGACAGGGTATAAGTTCTTC.

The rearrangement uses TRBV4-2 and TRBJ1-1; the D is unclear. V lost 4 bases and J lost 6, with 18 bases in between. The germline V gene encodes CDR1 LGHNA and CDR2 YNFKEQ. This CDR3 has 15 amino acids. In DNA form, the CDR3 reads TGTGCCAGCAGCCCGTCAATGACCGAATCCCCTGAAGCTTTCTTT. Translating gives CASSPSMTESPEAFF.

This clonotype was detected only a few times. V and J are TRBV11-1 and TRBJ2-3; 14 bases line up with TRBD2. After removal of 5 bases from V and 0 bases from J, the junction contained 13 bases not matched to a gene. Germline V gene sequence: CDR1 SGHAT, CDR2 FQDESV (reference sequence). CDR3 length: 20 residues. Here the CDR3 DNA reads TGTGCCAGCAGCGCCCCTCTGGGACTAGCGGGAGTTGGTAGCACAGATACGCAGTATTTT. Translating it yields CASSAPLGLAGVGSTDTQYF.

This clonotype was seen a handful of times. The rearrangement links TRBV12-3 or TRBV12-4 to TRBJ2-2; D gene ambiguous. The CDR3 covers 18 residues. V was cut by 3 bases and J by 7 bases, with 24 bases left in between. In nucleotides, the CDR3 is TGTGCCAGCAGTTTGATTGGCCCAACAAGGGTACCGCGCGGGGAGCTGTTTTTT. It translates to CASSLIGPTRVPRGELFF.

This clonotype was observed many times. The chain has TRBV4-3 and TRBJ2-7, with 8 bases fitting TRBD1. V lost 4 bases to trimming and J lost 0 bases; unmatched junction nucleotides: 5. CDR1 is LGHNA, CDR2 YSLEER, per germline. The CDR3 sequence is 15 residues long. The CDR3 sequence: CASSLDRDSSYEQYF. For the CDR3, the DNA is TGCGCCAGCAGCCTGGACAGGGACAGCTCCTACGAGCAGTACTTC.

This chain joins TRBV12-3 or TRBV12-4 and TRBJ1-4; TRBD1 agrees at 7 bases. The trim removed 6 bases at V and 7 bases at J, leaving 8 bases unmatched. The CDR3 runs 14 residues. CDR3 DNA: TGTGCCAGCAGAGAGGGGGCGACGGGTGAAAAACTGTTTTTT. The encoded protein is CASREGATGEKLFF.

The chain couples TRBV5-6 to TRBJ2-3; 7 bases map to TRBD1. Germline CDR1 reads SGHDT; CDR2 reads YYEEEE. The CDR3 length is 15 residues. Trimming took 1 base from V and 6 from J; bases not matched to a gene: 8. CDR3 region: CASSLRRQGGDTQYF. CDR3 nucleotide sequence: TGTGCCAGCAGCTTGCGCCGACAGGGTGGGGATACGCAGTATTTT.

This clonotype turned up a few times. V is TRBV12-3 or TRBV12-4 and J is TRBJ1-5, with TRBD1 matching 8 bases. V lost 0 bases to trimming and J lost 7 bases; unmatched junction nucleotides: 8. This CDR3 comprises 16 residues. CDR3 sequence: CASSLAPNRGGQPQHF. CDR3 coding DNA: TGTGCCAGCAGTTTAGCCCCTAACAGGGGGGGACAGCCCCAGCATTTT.